In this sample, the clone carrying this T cell receptor (beta chain) turned up many times. The antigen remains unidentified. In germline, CDR1 is SGHRS, CDR2 YFSETQ. Trimming stripped 1 base from V and 8 bases from J, with 13 bases between. The CDR3 is made up of 14 amino acids. This specimen comes from a study of T cells after yellow fever vaccination. Study information: Researchers used SMART-Seq v4 Ultra Low Input to prepare fractions that had low cell numbers.

TCRdb reprocessed the 5' RACE reads with MiXCR, giving one entry per CDR3 protein. The data contain 300,000 to 400,000 distinct CDR3 sequences, almost 4% of them singletons. Study results and caveats: Abundant bulk-derived clonotypes could contaminate FACS-sorted repertoires.

The gene calls are TRBV5-1 and TRBJ2-4, with TRBD1 as a possible D gene (7 bases). The receptor comes from a man aged 18 to 29 who received the YFV17D yellow fever vaccine. This specimen consisted of PBMCs, obtained 5 days after the yellow fever booster vaccination. As DNA, the CDR3 is TGCGCCAGCAGCTTGACAGGGGAGGTTGACATTCAGTACTTC. Translating it yields CASSLTGEVDIQYF.